This is a list of T cell receptor beta chains from one sample in a study of T cell repertoires in cytomegalovirus infection. TCRdb reanalysed the reads using MiXCR and keeps one entry per CDR3 protein. The sample holds some 700,000 distinct CDR3 sequences; about a third are singletons and the top ten take roughly 2.9%. Input material: PBMCs. All receptors come from a human donor in good health (CMV status not recorded). Some clones in this sample may be carry-over from other donors' samples. The CDR3 runs from the conserved cysteine through the conserved F or W. The order of the fields is D gene, V gene, J gene, CDR3 length, clone size, CDR3 protein, CDR3 DNA. D genes are given only for firm matches. A clone size is listed for some rows: how often the clone was seen (once, few, many), or a class if it is expanded.

NA	TRBV4-1	TRBJ1-1	12	few	CASSHLKSEAFF	TGCGCCAGCAGCCATCTTAAGTCTGAAGCTTTCTTT
NA	TRBV7-2	TRBJ2-7	14	many	CASRSGGAIYEQYF	TGTGCCAGCAGGTCCGGGGGCGCAATTTACGAGCAGTACTTC
TRBD1	TRBV7-6	TRBJ1-2	16	medium-sized	CASSVSSGQGYYGYTF	TGTGCCAGCAGCGTAAGCTCGGGACAGGGGTATTATGGCTACACCTTC
TRBD2	TRBV4-1	TRBJ2-1	15	NA	CASSPGLAVSNEQFF	TGCGCCAGCAGCCCAGGACTAGCGGTCTCCAATGAGCAGTTCTTC
TRBD1	TRBV11-2	TRBJ2-3	16	NA	CASSLRRDRSTDTQYF	TGTGCCAGCAGCCTACGCCGGGACAGATCAACAGATACGCAGTATTTT
TRBD1	TRBV2	TRBJ2-1	15	NA	CASRTGTGAYNEQFF	TGTGCCAGCAGGACCGGGACAGGGGCTTACAATGAGCAGTTCTTC
TRBD2	TRBV20-1	TRBJ2-3	14	NA	CSPSLAGGTDTQYF	TGCAGCCCGTCGTTAGCGGGGGGAACAGATACGCAGTATTTT
TRBD1	TRBV28	TRBJ1-6	15	few	CASDSTGGADSPLHF	TGTGCCAGCGACTCGACAGGGGGCGCGGATTCACCCCTCCACTTT
TRBD1	TRBV12-3/TRBV12-4	TRBJ2-2	15	few	CASRLGQRNTGELFF	TGTGCCAGCAGATTGGGACAGCGAAACACCGGGGAGCTGTTTTTT
NA	TRBV27	TRBJ2-5	16	NA	CASSFSIGGLQGTQYF	TGTGCCAGCAGTTTTTCTATCGGAGGATTACAAGGGACCCAGTACTTC
NA	TRBV29-1	TRBJ1-1	13	NA	CSVRADMNTEAFF	TGCAGCGTGCGGGCGGATATGAACACTGAAGCTTTCTTT
TRBD1	TRBV30	TRBJ1-5	13	few	CAWAGGGNQPQHF	TGTGCCTGGGCAGGGGGCGGGAATCAGCCCCAGCATTTT
TRBD1	TRBV12-3/TRBV12-4	TRBJ1-5	15	many	CASKPGTGDNQPQHF	TGTGCCAGCAAGCCCGGGACAGGGGACAATCAGCCCCAGCATTTT
NA	TRBV9	TRBJ2-7	14	NA	CASSLRTESYEQYF	TGTGCCAGCAGCCTACGGACAGAGTCCTACGAGCAGTACTTC
NA	TRBV2	TRBJ2-7	12	NA	CASRQVSYEQYF	TGTGCCAGTCGACAGGTCAGCTACGAGCAGTACTTC